This is a list of T cell receptor beta chains from one sample in a study of cytomegalovirus exposure and HLA in healthy donors. The data were produced by immunoSEQ multiplex PCR, yet TCRdb's version contains in-frame clones alone and is incomplete. The sample includes about 190,000 clones, 84% seen only once; the top ten take 0.25% to 0.3%. The specimen sequenced was PBMCs. These receptors originate from a boy younger than 18 in good health and CMV-seronegative. Both conserved end residues are part of each CDR3. Each record gives: CDR3 protein, V gene, J gene.

CTSSTRVTRPGNTIYF,TRBV1,TRBJ1-3
CAARASGSGADTQYF,TRBV27,TRBJ2-3
CATSRPQGAREKLFF,TRBV15,TRBJ1-4
CSVEVRGGYGYTF,TRBV29-1,TRBJ1-2
CASSSGQLNTEAFF,TRBV27,TRBJ1-1
CASSMGTADPNYGYTF,TRBV7-9,TRBJ1-2
CASSPLGGGIQPQHF,TRBV5-1,TRBJ1-5
CASSRGLQSPLHF,TRBV27,TRBJ1-6
CASRPLAGGYTDTQYF,TRBV11-1,TRBJ2-3
CASSSGLRRGQTYEQYF,TRBV13,TRBJ2-7
CASSLKQGTGTEAFF,TRBV11-2,TRBJ1-1
CASSSPGGGYTDTQYF,TRBV28,TRBJ2-3
CASSLIQGANYGYTF,TRBV28,TRBJ1-2
CASSHFLEAQYF,TRBV7-9,TRBJ2-3
CASTKMGGTSGANEQFF,TRBV7-8,TRBJ2-1
CASSDRGLLHF,TRBV7-9,TRBJ1-6
CASSRGGLGELFF,TRBV4-3,TRBJ2-2
CASSVAGGPLETQYF,TRBV9,TRBJ2-5
CASSWSGGGLAGYTF,TRBV13,TRBJ1-2
CASSLNDRDGYTF,TRBV27,TRBJ1-2
CAYSITISISYGYTF,TRBV30,TRBJ1-2
CASSERTSGSYEQYF,TRBV2,TRBJ2-7
CASSLYLAGGEQYF,TRBV27,TRBJ2-7
CASSADSPLQHF,TRBV28,TRBJ1-5
CASRRLAGGLGELFF,TRBV2,TRBJ2-2
CTSSQDRIGLAGKYEQYF,TRBV1,TRBJ2-7
CAWSPGLHYEQYF,TRBV30,TRBJ2-7
CASSASDGTEAFF,TRBV9,TRBJ1-1
CATSYDRPDTDTQYF,TRBV15,TRBJ2-3
CAISESGWEADNEQFF,TRBV10-3,TRBJ2-1
CASSPGGTYQETQYF,TRBV28,TRBJ2-5
CASSVAPRTSGYNEQFF,TRBV9,TRBJ2-1
CASSLGQGAAGELFF,TRBV27,TRBJ2-2
CASRRTGGAYEQYF,TRBV11-1,TRBJ2-7
CASATAHGYTF,TRBV27,TRBJ1-2
CASSEQAVQPQHF,TRBV6-1,TRBJ1-5
CAWTSGRGNSPLHF,TRBV30,TRBJ1-6
CASSLLGKGQAGYEQYF,TRBV7-9,TRBJ2-7
CASSMEGARGYGYTF,TRBV19,TRBJ1-2
CSVGTGVDEQYF,TRBV29-1,TRBJ2-7
CAISGIGDSGANVLTF,TRBV10-3,TRBJ2-6
CATSRDRASDTQYF,TRBV15,TRBJ2-3
CASSQGLNLGYTF,TRBV4-3,TRBJ1-2
CASTGFLAEAFF,TRBV2,TRBJ1-1
CASRGADILGNTIYF,TRBV27,TRBJ1-3